The present T cell receptor beta chain was sequenced within a study of T cell responses to AZD1222 COVID-19 vaccine. The protocol was immunoSEQ multiplex PCR, while the TCRdb copy is restricted to in-frame clones and leaves out a portion. The data show 70,000 or so clones, with over 65% seen just once and around 27% held by the top ten. This CDR3 is 16 amino acids long. Germline V lookup: CDR1 SGHAT, CDR2 FQNNGV. Trimming removed 5 bases from V and 2 bases from J, with 15 bases in between. This sequence originates from an adult who received the AZD1222 COVID-19 vaccine. J is TRBJ1-4 and V is TRBV11-2, with D possibly matching TRBD1 (6 bases). The sample consisted of peripheral blood, taken 28 days after the second AZD1222 dose. The CDR3 sequence: CASSPPQGRTNEKLFF. Here the CDR3 DNA reads TGTGCCAGCAGCCCGCCCCAGGGGAGGACTAATGAAAAACTGTTTTTT.